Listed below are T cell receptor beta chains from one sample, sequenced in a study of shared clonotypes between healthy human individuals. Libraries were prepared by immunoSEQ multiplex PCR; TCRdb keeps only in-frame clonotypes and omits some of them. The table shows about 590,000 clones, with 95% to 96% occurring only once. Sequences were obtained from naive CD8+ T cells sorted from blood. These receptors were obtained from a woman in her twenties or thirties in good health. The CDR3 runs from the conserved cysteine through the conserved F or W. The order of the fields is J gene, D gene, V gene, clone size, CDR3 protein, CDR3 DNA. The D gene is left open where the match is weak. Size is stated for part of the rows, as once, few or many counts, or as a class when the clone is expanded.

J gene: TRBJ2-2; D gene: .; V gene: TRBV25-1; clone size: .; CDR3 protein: CASSEYLEGPNTGELFF; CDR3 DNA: TGTGCCAGCAGTGAATATTTGGAGGGGCCGAACACCGGGGAGCTGTTTTTT
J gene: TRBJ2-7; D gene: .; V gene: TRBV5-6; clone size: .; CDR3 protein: CASSPDTKGTYEQYF; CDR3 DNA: TGTGCCAGCAGCCCTGACACCAAGGGGACCTACGAGCAGTACTTC
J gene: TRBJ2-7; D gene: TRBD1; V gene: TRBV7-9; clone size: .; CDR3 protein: CASSPGTGASYEQYF; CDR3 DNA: TGTGCCAGCAGCCCAGGGACAGGAGCTTCCTACGAGCAGTACTTC
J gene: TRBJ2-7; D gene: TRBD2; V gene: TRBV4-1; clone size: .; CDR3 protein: CASSPTSGSIEQYF; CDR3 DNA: TGCGCCAGCAGCCCTACTAGCGGGTCTATCGAGCAGTACTTC
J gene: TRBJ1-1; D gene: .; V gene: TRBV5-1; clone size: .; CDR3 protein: CASSLGLQGPNTEAFF; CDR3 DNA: TGCGCCAGCAGCTTGGGGCTACAGGGCCCGAACACTGAAGCTTTCTTT
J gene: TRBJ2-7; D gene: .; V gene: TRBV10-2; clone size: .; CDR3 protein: CASGGGYEQYF; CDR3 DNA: TGCGCCAGCGGGGGAGGTTACGAGCAGTACTTC
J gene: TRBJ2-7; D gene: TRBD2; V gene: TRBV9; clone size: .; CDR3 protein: CASSVEGGSYEQYF; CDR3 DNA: TGTGCCAGCAGCGTTGAGGGCGGGAGCTACGAGCAGTACTTC
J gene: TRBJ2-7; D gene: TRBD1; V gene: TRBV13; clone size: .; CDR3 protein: CASSFTGTGGYEQYF; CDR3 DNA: TGTGCCAGCAGCTTTACCGGGACAGGGGGCTACGAGCAGTACTTC
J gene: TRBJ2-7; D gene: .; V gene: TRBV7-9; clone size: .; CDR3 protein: CASSPDRVEQYF; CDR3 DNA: TGTGCCAGCAGCCCAGATAGGGTCGAGCAGTACTTC
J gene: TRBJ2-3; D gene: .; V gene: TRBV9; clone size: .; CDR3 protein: CASSVYSGESTDTQYF; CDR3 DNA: TGTGCCAGCAGCGTATATAGCGGAGAGAGCACAGATACGCAGTATTTT
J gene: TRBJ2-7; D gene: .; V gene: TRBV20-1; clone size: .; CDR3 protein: CSASRSYEQYF; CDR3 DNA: TGCAGTGCTAGTCGGAGCTACGAGCAGTACTTC
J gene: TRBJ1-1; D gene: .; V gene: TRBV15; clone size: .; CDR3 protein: CATSRGGEDTEAFF; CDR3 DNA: TGTGCCACCAGCAGAGGAGGGGAAGACACTGAAGCTTTCTTT
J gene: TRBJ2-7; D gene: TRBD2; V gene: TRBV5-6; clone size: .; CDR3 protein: CASSSDGLAGVYEQYF; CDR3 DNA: TGTGCCAGCAGCTCCGACGGACTAGCGGGGGTTTACGAGCAGTACTTC
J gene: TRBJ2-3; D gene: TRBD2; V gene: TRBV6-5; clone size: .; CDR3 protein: CASSPTSGDQDTQYF; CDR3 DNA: TGTGCCAGCAGCCCGACTAGCGGGGACCAAGATACGCAGTATTTT
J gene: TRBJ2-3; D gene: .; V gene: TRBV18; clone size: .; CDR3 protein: CASSPDTATQYF; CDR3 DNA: TGTGCCAGCTCACCTGACACCGCTACGCAGTATTTT
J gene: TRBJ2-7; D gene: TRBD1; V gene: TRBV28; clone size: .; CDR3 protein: CASSLGQGAYEQYF; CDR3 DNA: TGTGCCAGCAGTTTAGGACAGGGGGCCTACGAGCAGTACTTC
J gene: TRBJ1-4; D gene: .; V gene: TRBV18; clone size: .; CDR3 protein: CASSPEDRYNEKLFF; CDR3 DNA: TGTGCCAGCTCCCCAGAAGACAGGTACAATGAAAAACTGTTTTTT
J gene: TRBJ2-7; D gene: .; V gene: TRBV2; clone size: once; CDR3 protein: CASCRVSSYEQYF; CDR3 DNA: TGTGCCAGCTGTCGGGTTAGCTCCTACGAGCAGTACTTC
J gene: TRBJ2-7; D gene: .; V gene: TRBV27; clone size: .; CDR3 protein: CASRPETGFEQYF; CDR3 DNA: TGTGCCAGCAGACCAGAAACAGGATTCGAGCAGTACTTC
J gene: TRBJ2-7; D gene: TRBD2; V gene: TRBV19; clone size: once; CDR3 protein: CASSPGGIYYEQYF; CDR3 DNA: TGTGCCAGTAGTCCGGGGGGAATCTACTACGAGCAGTACTTC
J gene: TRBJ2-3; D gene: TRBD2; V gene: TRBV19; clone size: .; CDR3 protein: CASSGLAGVPDTQYF; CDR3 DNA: TGTGCCAGTAGTGGACTAGCGGGAGTCCCAGATACGCAGTATTTT
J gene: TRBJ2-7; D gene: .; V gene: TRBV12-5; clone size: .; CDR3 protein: CASGSRRSLLDEQYF; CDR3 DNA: TGTGCTAGTGGTTCGAGGCGGTCCTTGTTGGACGAGCAGTACTTC
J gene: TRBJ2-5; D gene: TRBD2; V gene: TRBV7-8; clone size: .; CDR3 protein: CASSLSYNSGRAGETQYF; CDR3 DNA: TGTGCCAGCAGCTTATCCTACAATAGCGGGAGGGCCGGAGAGACCCAGTACTTC
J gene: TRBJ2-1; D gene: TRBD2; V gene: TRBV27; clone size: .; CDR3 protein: CASSNRPGTSGPGSYNEQFF; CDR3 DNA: TGTGCCAGCAGTAACCGGCCCGGGACTAGCGGGCCAGGCTCCTACAATGAGCAGTTCTTC
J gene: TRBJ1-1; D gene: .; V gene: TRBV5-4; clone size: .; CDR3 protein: CASSPGGEAFF; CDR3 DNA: TGTGCCAGCAGCCCTGGGGGTGAAGCTTTCTTT
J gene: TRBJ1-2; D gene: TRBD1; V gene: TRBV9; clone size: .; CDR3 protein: CASSVGGTGRGYTF; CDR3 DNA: TGTGCCAGCAGCGTAGGTGGGACAGGCCGTGGCTACACCTTC
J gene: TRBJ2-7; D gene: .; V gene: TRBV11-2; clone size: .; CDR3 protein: CASSLYRPGDEQYF; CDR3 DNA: TGTGCCAGCAGCTTATACCGGCCGGGGGACGAGCAGTACTTC